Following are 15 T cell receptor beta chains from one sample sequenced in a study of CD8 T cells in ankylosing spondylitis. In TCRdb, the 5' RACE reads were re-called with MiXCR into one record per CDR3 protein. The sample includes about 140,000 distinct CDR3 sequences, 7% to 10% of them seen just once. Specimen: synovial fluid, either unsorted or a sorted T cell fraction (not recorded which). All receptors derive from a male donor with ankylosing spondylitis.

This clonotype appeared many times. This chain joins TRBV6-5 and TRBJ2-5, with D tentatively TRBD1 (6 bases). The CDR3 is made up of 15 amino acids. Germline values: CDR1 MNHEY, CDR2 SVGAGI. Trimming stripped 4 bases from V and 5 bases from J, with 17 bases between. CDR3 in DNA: TGTGCCAGCAGTTCATCAACAGGGTTTCGTGAGACCCAGTACTTC. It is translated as CASSSSTGFRETQYF.

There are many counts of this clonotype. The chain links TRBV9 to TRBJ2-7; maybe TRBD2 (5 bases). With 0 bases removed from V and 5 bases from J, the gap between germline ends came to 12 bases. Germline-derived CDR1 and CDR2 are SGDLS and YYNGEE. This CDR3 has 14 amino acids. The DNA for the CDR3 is TGTGCCAGCAGCGTAGAGACGGAGGTACACGAGCAGTACTTC. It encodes CASSVETEVHEQYF.

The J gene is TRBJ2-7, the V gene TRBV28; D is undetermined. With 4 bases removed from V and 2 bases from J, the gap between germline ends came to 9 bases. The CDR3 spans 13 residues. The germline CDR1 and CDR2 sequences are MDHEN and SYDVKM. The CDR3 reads CASSSFMTYEQYF. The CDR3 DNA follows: TGTGCCAGCAGTTCCTTTATGACCTACGAGCAGTACTTC.

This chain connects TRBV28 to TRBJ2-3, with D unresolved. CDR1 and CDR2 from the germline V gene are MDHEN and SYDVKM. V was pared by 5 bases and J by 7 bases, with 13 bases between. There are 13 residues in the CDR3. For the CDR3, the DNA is TGTGCCAGCAGTCCCATACCCAGCAATACGCAGTATTTT. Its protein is CASSPIPSNTQYF.

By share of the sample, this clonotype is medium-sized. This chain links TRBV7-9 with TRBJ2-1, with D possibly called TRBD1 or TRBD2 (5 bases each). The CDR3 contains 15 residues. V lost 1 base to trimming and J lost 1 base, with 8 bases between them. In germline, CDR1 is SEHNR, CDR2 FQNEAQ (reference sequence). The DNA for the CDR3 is TGTGCCAGCAGCTTAGACGGGGCTTCCTACAATGAGCAGTTCTTC. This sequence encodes CASSLDGASYNEQFF.

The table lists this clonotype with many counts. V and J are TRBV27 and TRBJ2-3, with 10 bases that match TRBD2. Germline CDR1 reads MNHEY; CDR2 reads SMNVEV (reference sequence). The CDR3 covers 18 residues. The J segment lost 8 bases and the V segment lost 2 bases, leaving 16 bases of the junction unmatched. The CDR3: CASSLRSGRVGTQGTQYF. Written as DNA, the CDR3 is TGTGCCAGCAGTTTACGGAGCGGGAGGGTGGGGACACAGGGTACGCAGTATTTT.

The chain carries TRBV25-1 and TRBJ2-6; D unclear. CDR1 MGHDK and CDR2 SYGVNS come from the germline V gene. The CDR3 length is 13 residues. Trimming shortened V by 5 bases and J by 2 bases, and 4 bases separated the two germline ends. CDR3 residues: CASSFPGANVLTF. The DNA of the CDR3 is TGTGCCAGCAGTTTCCCTGGGGCCAACGTCCTGACTTTC.

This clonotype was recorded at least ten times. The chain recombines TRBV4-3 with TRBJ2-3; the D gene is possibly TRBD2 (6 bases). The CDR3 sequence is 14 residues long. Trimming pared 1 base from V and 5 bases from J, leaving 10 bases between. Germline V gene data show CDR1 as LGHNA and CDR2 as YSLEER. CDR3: CASSQGPGGDTQYF. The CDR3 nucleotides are TGCGCCAGCAGCCAAGGGCCCGGGGGAGATACGCAGTATTTT.

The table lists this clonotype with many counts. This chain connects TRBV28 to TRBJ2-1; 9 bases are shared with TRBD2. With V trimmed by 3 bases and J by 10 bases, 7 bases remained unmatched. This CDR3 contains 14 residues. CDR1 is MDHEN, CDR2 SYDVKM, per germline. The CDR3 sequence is CASSFLTSGYEQFF. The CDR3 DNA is TGTGCCAGCAGTTTCTTGACTAGCGGTTACGAGCAGTTCTTC. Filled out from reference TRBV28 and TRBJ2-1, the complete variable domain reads DVKVTQSSRYLVKRTGEKVFLECVQDMDHENMFWYRQDPGLGLRLIYFSYDVKMKEKGDIPEGYSVSREKKERFSLILESASTNQTSMYLCASSFLTSGYEQFFGPGTRLTVL.

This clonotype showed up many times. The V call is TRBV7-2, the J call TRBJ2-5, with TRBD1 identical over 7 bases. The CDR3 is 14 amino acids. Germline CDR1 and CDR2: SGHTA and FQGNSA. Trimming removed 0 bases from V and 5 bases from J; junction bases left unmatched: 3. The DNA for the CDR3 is TGTGCCAGCAGCTTAGCGACAGGGATGGAGACCCAGTACTTC. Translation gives CASSLATGMETQYF.

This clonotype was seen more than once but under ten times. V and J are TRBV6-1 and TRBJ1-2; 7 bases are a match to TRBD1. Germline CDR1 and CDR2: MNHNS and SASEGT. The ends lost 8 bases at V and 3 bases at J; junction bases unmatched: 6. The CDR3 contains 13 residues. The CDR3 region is CASRGQSYYGYTF. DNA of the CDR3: TGTGCCAGCCGGGGACAGTCCTACTATGGCTACACCTTC.

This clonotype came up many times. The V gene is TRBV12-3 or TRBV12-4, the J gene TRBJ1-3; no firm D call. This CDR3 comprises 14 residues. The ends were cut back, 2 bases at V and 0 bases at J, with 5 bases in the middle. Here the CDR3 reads CASSLSSSGNTIYF. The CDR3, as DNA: TGTGCCAGCAGTTTATCGAGCTCTGGAAACACCATATATTTT.

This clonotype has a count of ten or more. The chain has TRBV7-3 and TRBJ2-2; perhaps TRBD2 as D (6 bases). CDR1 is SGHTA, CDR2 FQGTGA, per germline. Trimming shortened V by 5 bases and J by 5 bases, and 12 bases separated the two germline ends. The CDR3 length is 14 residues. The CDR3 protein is CASSQAGFTGELFF. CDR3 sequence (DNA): TGTGCCAGCAGCCAAGCGGGTTTTACCGGGGAGCTGTTTTTT. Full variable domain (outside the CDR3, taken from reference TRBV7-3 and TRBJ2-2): GAGVSQTPSNKVTEKGKYVELRCDPISGHTALYWYRQSLGQGPEFLIYFQGTGAADDSGLPNDRFFAVRPEGSVSTLKIQRTERGDSAVYLCASSQAGFTGELFFGEGSRLTVL.

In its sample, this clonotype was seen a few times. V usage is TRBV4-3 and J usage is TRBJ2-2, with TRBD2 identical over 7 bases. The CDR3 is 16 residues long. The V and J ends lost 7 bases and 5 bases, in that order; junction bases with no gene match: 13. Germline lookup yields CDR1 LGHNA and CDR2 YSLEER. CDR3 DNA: TGCGCCAGCACCGAGGGAGCGGGAAGGTATACCGGGGAGCTGTTTTTT. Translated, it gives CASTEGAGRYTGELFF.

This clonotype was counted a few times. CDR3: CSAPRELAETQYF. The CDR3 DNA reads as TGCAGTGCCCCGCGGGAACTAGCGGAGACCCAGTACTTC. This sequence joins TRBV20-1 and TRBJ2-5, with TRBD2 matching over 7 bases. This CDR3 contains 13 residues. The trim removed 6 bases at V and 5 bases at J, leaving 9 bases unmatched. The V gene's germline CDR1 is DFQATT and CDR2 SNEGSKA (reference sequence).